This T cell receptor beta chain was sequenced for a study of control samples from healthy donors and cancer patients. Sequencing used immunoSEQ multiplex PCR; TCRdb keeps in-frame clones, though not all of them. Seen here are some 100,000 clones, over 85% observed once, and the top ten hold 8%. The V gene's germline CDR1 is SQVTM and CDR2 ANQGSEA. This CDR3 comprises 12 residues. Trimming took off 6 bases at V and 6 bases at J, with 15 bases between the two ends. V gene TRBV29-1 combines with J gene TRBJ2-7; D is tentatively TRBD1 or TRBD2 (5 bases each). The origin of this receptor is a man between 18 and 29 years old in good health. Sequencing input: blood. The CDR3 coding sequence is TGCAGCGTAGGGGACGGCCGATCCGAGCAGTACTTC. Translation gives CSVGDGRSEQYF.